The 11 T cell receptor beta chains presented below share a single source sample, sequenced in a study of T cell repertoires in cytomegalovirus infection. In TCRdb, the reads were re-called with MiXCR into one record per CDR3 protein. The sample lists approximately 100,000 distinct CDR3 sequences; roughly 40% were seen once. Their antigens are not known. The source was CD8+ T cells from cultured PBMCs, collected from culture after CMV antigen stimulation. All receptors derive from a human donor in good health (CMV status not recorded). Some clones in this sample may be carry-over from other donors' samples.

This clonotype turned up a few times. The V gene is TRBV11-2, the J gene TRBJ2-1; TRBD2 agrees at 8 bases. From germline, CDR1 is SGHAT and CDR2 FQNNGV. V lost 1 base, J lost 0 bases, and 8 bases stayed unmatched. CDR3 length equals 18 residues. The CDR3 region has the DNA TGTGCCAGCAGCTTAGGGACCGGGACTAGTAGCTCCTACAATGAGCAGTTCTTC. Its protein is CASSLGTGTSSSYNEQFF. Full variable domain (missing parts from reference TRBV11-2 and TRBJ2-1): EAGVAQSPRYKIIEKRQSVAFWCNPISGHATLYWYQQILGQGPKLLIQFQNNGVVDDSQLPKDRFSAERLKGVDSTLKIQPAKLEDSAVYLCASSLGTGTSSSYNEQFFGPGTRLTVL.

This chain joins TRBV4-1 and TRBJ2-1, with TRBD2 matching 13 bases. Trimming at V came to 4 bases and at J to 6 bases, leaving 9 bases not matched to a gene. The CDR3 is made up of 17 amino acids. The V gene's germline CDR1 is MGHRA and CDR2 YSYEKL. DNA for the CDR3: TGCGCCAGCAGCCGCAGCCCGACTAGCGGGGGGCCCAATGAGCAGTTCTTC. This codes for CASSRSPTSGGPNEQFF.

The sample holds a few counts of this clonotype. The genes are TRBV7-3 and TRBJ2-1; 12 nucleotides line up with TRBD2. The CDR3 has 15 residues. Losses at the gene ends were 4 bases for V and 10 bases for J; bases not matched to a gene: 8. Germline V gives CDR1 SGHTA, CDR2 FQGTGA. The DNA of the CDR3 is TGTGCCAGCAGCTCCCCAGGACTAGCGGGGACCGAGCAGTTCTTC. Residues: CASSSPGLAGTEQFF.

CDR3 region: CASSSLMVNEQFF. As DNA, the CDR3 is TGTGCCAGCAGCTCCCTTATGGTGAATGAGCAGTTCTTC. The chain couples TRBV7-9 to TRBJ2-1; D is unclear. This CDR3 is 13 amino acids long. Trimming stripped 4 bases from V and 7 bases from J, with 11 bases between. Germline V gene data show CDR1 as SEHNR and CDR2 as FQNEAQ (reference sequence).

The chain employs TRBV25-1 and TRBJ1-1; the D gene is possibly TRBD1 (6 bases). CDR1 is MGHDK, CDR2 SYGVNS, per germline. This CDR3 comprises 14 residues. V was shortened by 5 bases and J by 3 bases, with 13 bases between the two germline ends. The DNA of the CDR3 is TGTGCCAGCAGTACTCCGGGGGCGTACACTGAAGCTTTCTTT. Amino acid sequence: CASSTPGAYTEAFF.

This clonotype was detected only once. The chain couples TRBV12-3 or TRBV12-4 to TRBJ2-1, with D perhaps assigned TRBD1 or TRBD2 (5 bases each). Trimming took off 8 bases at V and 0 bases at J, with 20 bases between the two ends. The CDR3 totals 17 residues. This CDR3 is CASSLSEAGSSYNEQFF. Here the CDR3 DNA reads TGTGCCAGCTCCCTTTCTGAGGCAGGGAGCTCCTACAATGAGCAGTTCTTC.

The chain links TRBV7-8 to TRBJ2-5; D remains ambiguous. This CDR3 is 14 amino acids long. The V gene's germline CDR1 is SGHVS and CDR2 FQNEAQ. Trimming shortened V by 3 bases and J by 5 bases, and 13 bases separated the two germline ends. The CDR3 region has the DNA TGTGCCAGCAGCTTGTATGATAGAGAGGAGACCCAGTACTTC. Translated: CASSLYDREETQYF.

This sequence joins TRBV11-2 and TRBJ1-3; 7 bases line up with TRBD1. CDR1 is SGHAT and CDR2 is FQNNGV in the germline V gene. The CDR3 contains 14 residues. J gave up 2 bases and V 6 bases, and 4 bases lay outside the gene matches. CDR3 protein: CASRPQGTGNTIYF. The DNA of the CDR3 is TGTGCCAGCAGACCACAGGGGACTGGAAACACCATATATTTT.

The chain has TRBV20-1 and TRBJ2-7, with 7 bases identical to TRBD1. The CDR3 contains 14 residues. The V segment lost 6 bases and the J segment 2 bases; nucleotides outside the gene matches: 10. Germline assignment: CDR1 DFQATT and CDR2 SNEGSKA (reference sequence). This CDR3 reads CSAREETGPYEQYF. CDR3 sequence (DNA): TGCAGTGCCCGAGAGGAGACAGGGCCCTACGAGCAGTACTTC.

This clonotype was counted between two and nine times. This chain joins TRBV7-8 and TRBJ2-7; the D gene is possibly TRBD1 (5 bases). This CDR3 has 13 amino acids. Germline assignment: CDR1 SGHVS and CDR2 FQNEAQ. Trimming took 3 bases from V and 3 from J, leaving 9 bases between them. This CDR3 is CASSLDDSYEQYF. The DNA for the CDR3 is TGTGCCAGCAGCTTGGACGACAGCTACGAGCAGTACTTC.

A few counts support this clonotype. The rearrangement links TRBV19 to TRBJ1-1; weak D call: TRBD1 (5 bases). Trimming pared 2 bases from V and 4 bases from J, leaving 14 bases between. CDR3 length: 15 amino acids. Germline V gives CDR1 LNHDA, CDR2 SQIVND (reference sequence). In DNA form, the CDR3 reads TGTGCCAGTAGTATATCGGGAGGAGGGGCCACTGAAGCTTTCTTT. Protein sequence: CASSISGGGATEAFF.